A single sample gave rise to the 18 T cell receptor beta chains below, sequenced in a study of cytomegalovirus exposure and HLA in healthy donors. This PCR relied on a set of 60 Vbeta primers and 13 Jbeta primers. TCRdb's table, derived via immunoSEQ multiplex PCR, lists solely in-frame clones and lacks some. The table lists 90,000 to 95,000 clones, 81% of them singletons, with 1% to 1.5% in the top ten. Sequenced material: PBMCs. These receptors were taken from a girl between 2 and 10 years old in good health and CMV-seropositive.

V gene TRBV7-2 combines with J gene TRBJ1-2; 9 bases map to TRBD1. V shed 6 bases, J shed 2 bases, and the junction held 7 bases outside the gene matches. The CDR3 has 15 residues. The V gene's germline CDR1 is SGHTA and CDR2 FQGNSA. In nucleotides, the CDR3 is TGTGCCAGCAGTTTCGTTGGACAGGGGAACTATGGCTACACCTTC. Translating gives CASSFVGQGNYGYTF.

The chain recombines TRBV19 with TRBJ2-6, with D unclear. Trimming took 1 base from V and 0 from J, leaving 10 bases between them. Germline V CDR1 and CDR2: LNHDA, SQIVND (reference sequence). The CDR3 sequence is 17 residues long. The CDR3 DNA reads as TGTGCCAGTAGTATAGGAACGACATACTCTGGGGCCAACGTCCTGACTTTC. Its protein product is CASSIGTTYSGANVLTF.

This chain links TRBV29-1 with TRBJ2-7; 8 bases map to TRBD2. This CDR3 has 16 residues. Germline CDR1 reads SQVTM; CDR2 reads ANQGSEA. V shed 4 bases, J shed 5 bases, and the junction held 16 bases outside the gene matches. The CDR3 loop reads CSVGFSAGGTIHEQYF. CDR3 nucleotide sequence: TGCAGCGTTGGTTTCAGCGCGGGAGGTACCATCCACGAGCAGTACTTC.

The rearrangement uses TRBV11-3 and TRBJ2-6; TRBD1 is a possible D gene (6 bases). CDR1 and CDR2 from the germline V gene are SGHNT and YENEEA. V was shortened by 5 bases and J by 4 bases, with 15 bases between the two germline ends. The CDR3 length is 16 residues. CDR3 in amino acids: CASSPSWTAGANVLTF. DNA of the CDR3: TGTGCCAGCAGCCCGAGCTGGACAGCCGGGGCCAACGTCCTGACTTTC.

This clone was observed a single time. The V gene is TRBV6-5, the J gene TRBJ2-1, with no clear D. The V end lost 6 bases, the J end lost 5 bases, and 8 bases lay between the germline ends. CDR3 size: 12 residues. From germline, CDR1 is MNHEY and CDR2 SVGAGI. The CDR3 spells CASSHNHNEQFF. CDR3 DNA sequence: TGTGCCAGCAGCCACAACCACAATGAGCAGTTCTTC.

This clone was counted a few times. This chain uses TRBV2 with TRBJ1-4, with D maybe TRBD1 (5 bases). The CDR3 extends over 14 amino acids. CDR1 SNHLY and CDR2 FYNNEI come from the germline V gene. Trimming removed 2 bases from V and 5 bases from J, with 9 bases in between. In nucleotides, the CDR3 is TGTGCCAGCAGTGAAATGGGGGGAAATGAAAAACTGTTTTTT. This encodes CASSEMGGNEKLFF.

The rearrangement joins TRBV14 to TRBJ1-1, with D hard to call. There are 11 residues in the CDR3. From germline, CDR1 is SGHDN and CDR2 FVKESK. The ends were cut back, 4 bases at V and 2 bases at J, with 2 bases in the middle. The CDR3 spells CASSLNTEAFF. The CDR3 DNA sequence: TGTGCCAGCAGCCTAAACACTGAAGCTTTCTTT.

This clone was seen a single time. The chain recombines TRBV30 with TRBJ2-7, with D hard to call. This CDR3 has 11 residues. Deletions cut 2 bases from V and 4 bases from J, with 6 bases between. Germline CDR1 is GTSNPN and CDR2 is SVGIG (reference sequence). The CDR3 sequence is CAWSLKYEQYF. Here the CDR3 DNA reads TGTGCCTGGAGTCTAAAGTACGAGCAGTACTTC.

The CDR3 sequence: CASSYSKQGDEKLFF. The DNA for the CDR3 is TGTGCCAGCAGTTACTCGAAACAGGGGGACGAAAAACTGTTTTTT. The V gene is TRBV6-6, the J gene TRBJ1-4; 8 bases match TRBD1. Trimming cost V 0 bases and J 8 bases; bases outside gene matches: 5. CDR1 is MNHNY and CDR2 is SVGAGI in the germline V gene (reference sequence). CDR3 length equals 15 residues.

This rearrangement joins TRBV27 to TRBJ2-3; D possibly corresponds to TRBD1 (5 bases). Trimming took 3 bases from V and 4 from J, leaving 8 bases between them. The CDR3 runs 13 residues. CDR1 MNHEY and CDR2 SMNVEV come from the germline V gene (reference sequence). CDR3 region: CASSFKQADTQYF. The CDR3 nucleotides are TGTGCCAGCAGTTTTAAACAGGCAGATACGCAGTATTTT.

This sequence joins TRBV5-6 and TRBJ2-6; TRBD1 might be the D (6 bases). Germline V gene sequence: CDR1 SGHDT, CDR2 YYEEEE. The CDR3 is 17 residues long. The V end was cut by 6 bases, the J end by 2 bases, with 18 bases between. This CDR3 is CASIHKVGAAGANVLTF. The CDR3 region has the DNA TGTGCCAGCATCCACAAGGTGGGGGCTGCTGGGGCCAACGTCCTGACTTTC.

The rearrangement links TRBV6-5 to TRBJ1-5, with D unresolved. Germline CDR1 and CDR2: MNHEY and SVGAGI. This CDR3 is 13 amino acids long. The V end lost 5 bases, the J end lost 4 bases, and 9 bases lay between the germline ends. The CDR3 region is CASSTVPNQPQHF. In DNA form, the CDR3 reads TGTGCCAGCAGTACGGTCCCGAATCAGCCCCAGCATTTT.

The chain is built from TRBV27 and TRBJ2-1; 9 bases are a match to TRBD1. From germline, CDR1 is MNHEY and CDR2 SMNVEV (reference sequence). The CDR3 totals 15 residues. Trimming at V came to 5 bases and at J to 8 bases, leaving 10 bases not matched to a gene. The CDR3 coding sequence is TGTGCCAGCAGTGCCCGGGACAGGGCGGCGGATGAGCAGTTCTTC. Its protein is CASSARDRAADEQFF.

CDR3 DNA sequence: TGCGCCAGCAGAGTACAGGGGTCCTATGGCTACACCTTC. Residues: CASRVQGSYGYTF. The chain recombines TRBV10-2 with TRBJ1-2, with 7 bases matching TRBD1. Germline V gene data show CDR1 as WSHSY and CDR2 as SAAADI. V gave up 6 bases and J gave up 4 bases; unmatched junction bases: 5. This CDR3 is built from 13 residues.

This clone appeared a few times. The chain has TRBV7-9 and TRBJ2-1; D gene ambiguous. Trimming removed 8 bases at V and 0 bases at J, with 11 bases between. CDR3 length: 14 residues. CDR1 and CDR2 (germline): SEHNR, FQNEAQ (reference sequence). This chain's CDR3 is CASQTLSSYNEQFF. CDR3 nucleotides: TGTGCCAGCCAGACACTGAGCTCCTACAATGAGCAGTTCTTC.

This clone occurred once. Additional DNA sequences in this sample encode the identical CDR3. The chain links TRBV10-3 to TRBJ1-1; D possibly corresponds to TRBD1 (5 bases). The germline CDR1 and CDR2 sequences are ENHRY and SYGVKD. V lost 2 bases, J lost 5 bases, and 6 bases lay in between. The CDR3 loop spans 12 amino acids. CDR3 nucleotide sequence: TGTGCCATCAGTGAGGGGGGGACTGAAGCTTTCTTT. It translates to CAISEGGTEAFF.

This sequence joins TRBV5-6 and TRBJ2-7; 8 bases agree with TRBD2. J was trimmed by 2 bases and V by 4 bases; bases with no gene match: 5. The CDR3 is 14 amino acids. CDR1 and CDR2 (germline): SGHDT, YYEEEE. The DNA of the CDR3 is TGTGCCAGCAGCCAGGGACTAGGAGCCTACGAGCAGTACTTC. It specifies CASSQGLGAYEQYF.

This clone has just one count. The genes are TRBV5-6 and TRBJ1-1, with 9 positions matching TRBD1. V lost 4 bases and J lost 5; bases outside the gene matches: 15. The germline V gene has CDR1 SGHDT and CDR2 YYEEEE. CDR3 length equals 17 residues. This CDR3 is CASSGTGKREWRTEAFF. In nucleotides, the CDR3 is TGTGCCAGCAGCGGGACAGGGAAGAGGGAATGGAGGACTGAAGCTTTCTTT.